The 12 T cell receptor beta chains listed next were all sequenced from one sample in a study of OX40 agonist ivuxolimab in advanced cancers. Clones were read by immunoSEQ multiplex PCR, and TCRdb kept only the in-frame ones, dropping some. The sample has tens of thousands of clones; roughly 80% are singletons. The sequencing here drew on CD4+ or CD8+ T cells sorted from blood, taken in a trial of the OX40 agonist ivuxolimab. The source is an adult with an advanced solid tumor such as melanoma, head and neck, liver or kidney cancer.

The chain has TRBV28 and TRBJ1-4; D is undetermined. V was trimmed by 5 bases and J by 7 bases, leaving 17 bases between them. CDR1 and CDR2 from the germline V gene are MDHEN and SYDVKM. This CDR3 comprises 15 residues. The DNA for the CDR3 is TGTGCCAGCAGTCCCGACCTTTCAGGAATTGAAAAACTGTTTTTT. Translated, it gives CASSPDLSGIEKLFF.

V is TRBV7-2 and J is TRBJ2-7; D unclear. There are 14 residues in the CDR3. The germline V gene encodes CDR1 SGHTA and CDR2 FQGNSA. The ends were cut back, 0 bases at V and 3 bases at J, with 9 bases in the middle. The CDR3 nucleotides read TGTGCCAGCAGCTTAGCCGCAGACGACTACGAGCAGTACTTC. It codes for CASSLAADDYEQYF.

The chain joins TRBV6-5 to TRBJ1-2, with TRBD1 matching over 10 bases. V shed 8 bases, J shed 4 bases, and the junction held 4 bases outside the gene matches. CDR1 and CDR2 from the germline V gene are MNHEY and SVGAGI. The CDR3 runs to 13 residues. CDR3 nucleotides: TGTGCCAGCGGACAGGGGGGGAGCTATGGCTACACCTTC. This encodes CASGQGGSYGYTF.

V gene TRBV19 combines with J gene TRBJ2-3, with TRBD2 matching over 7 bases. Looked up from germline, CDR1 is LNHDA and CDR2 is SQIVND (reference sequence). J was trimmed by 3 bases and V by 5 bases; bases with no gene match: 5. This CDR3 contains 14 residues. The DNA for the CDR3 is TGTGCCAGTAGTTCGGGGGGTTTGACAGATACGCAGTATTTT. Translated, it gives CASSSGGLTDTQYF.

This clone was counted only a few times. The rearrangement joins TRBV2 to TRBJ1-4; unclear D gene. Germline V gives CDR1 SNHLY, CDR2 FYNNEI. The CDR3 runs 13 residues. V lost 5 bases to trimming and J lost 5 bases, with 9 bases between them. The CDR3 is CASSPRLNEKLFF. In DNA, the CDR3 is TGTGCCAGCAGTCCAAGGTTAAATGAAAAACTGTTTTTT.

This clone is a singleton in its sample. Here the CDR3 reads CASSALPASGRTDTQYF. CDR3 nucleotides: TGTGCCAGCTCAGCCCTCCCCGCTAGCGGGAGAACAGATACGCAGTATTTT. The chain recombines TRBV18 with TRBJ2-3, with 10 bases matching TRBD2. This CDR3 spans 17 amino acids. Germline assignment: CDR1 KGHSH and CDR2 LQKENI. V lost 5 bases, J lost 3 bases, and 11 bases stayed unmatched.

The chain is built from TRBV5-8 and TRBJ1-5, with D hard to call. The CDR3 sequence is 15 residues long. V was trimmed by 5 bases and J by 2 bases, leaving 14 bases between them. CDR1 and CDR2 (germline): SGHTS, YDEGEE. The CDR3 nucleotides read TGTGCCAGCAGATCCACCATTACGGGCAATCAGCCCCAGCATTTT. This encodes CASRSTITGNQPQHF.

This clone was found once. This sequence joins TRBV7-3 and TRBJ2-2, with D perhaps matching TRBD1 (5 bases). Between the trimmed V and J ends, which lost 7 bases and 7 bases, there was a span of 19 bases. Germline-derived CDR1 and CDR2 are SGHTA and FQGTGA. This CDR3 spans 15 amino acids. In nucleotides, the CDR3 is TGTGCCAGCAACGATTCCCCTCAGGGTGTCGGGGAGCTGTTTTTT. It specifies CASNDSPQGVGELFF. Using reference TRBV7-3 and TRBJ2-2 for the parts outside the CDR3, the full variable domain is GAGVSQTPSNKVTEKGKYVELRCDPISGHTALYWYRQSLGQGPEFLIYFQGTGAADDSGLPNDRFFAVRPEGSVSTLKIQRTERGDSAVYLCASNDSPQGVGELFFGEGSRLTVL.

This sequence joins TRBV6-1 and TRBJ2-1; no firm D call. V was clipped by 0 bases and J by 7 bases, with 16 bases between them. The CDR3 consists of 16 residues. Germline V gene lookup returns CDR1 MNHNS and CDR2 SASEGT. CDR3 DNA sequence: TGTGCCAGCAGTGAAGCGGGTAGGGCCGCTGGGAATGAGCAGTTCTTC. Translation gives CASSEAGRAAGNEQFF.

The rearrangement joins TRBV5-6 to TRBJ1-4; possible D gene TRBD1, 6 bases. Germline V gene sequence: CDR1 SGHDT, CDR2 YYEEEE. The V end was cut by 5 bases, the J end by 3 bases, with 20 bases between. The CDR3 is 17 residues long. In DNA, the CDR3 is TGTGCCAGCAGGCAACGACGTCTCCAGGGGTCTAATGAAAAACTGTTTTTT. It specifies CASRQRRLQGSNEKLFF.

The V and J genes are TRBV7-2 and TRBJ1-5; 7 nucleotides align to TRBD1. Germline V lookup: CDR1 SGHTA, CDR2 FQGNSA. Trimming cost V 1 base and J 7 bases; bases outside gene matches: 10. The CDR3 sequence is 16 residues long. CDR3 sequence (DNA): TGTGCCAGCAGCTTAGTCGGGACAGAAAAAATCCAGCCCCAGCATTTT. Protein product: CASSLVGTEKIQPQHF.

V is TRBV7-2 and J is TRBJ2-1, with TRBD2 identical over 7 bases. Germline V CDR1 and CDR2: SGHTA, FQGNSA. V was pared by 1 base and J by 9 bases, with 12 bases of the junction left unmatched. The length of the CDR3 is 16 residues. CDR3 bases: TGTGCCAGCAGCTTAGATGGCGGGAGTTGGACGGGTGAGCAGTTCTTC. Translating it yields CASSLDGGSWTGEQFF.